Below, one TCR beta chain is given with its context. The antigen remains unidentified. This specimen comes from a study of T cell responses to AZD1222 COVID-19 vaccine. For the study at large: Pooling of second doses given at about 4 or about 12 weeks was done. Study observations and caveats: Donors in the cohort were predominantly white British and more often female, and clonal diversity was possibly underestimated. Nearly half of unique spike-specific TCRs reportedly avoided B.1.351 and B.1.1.7 mutated regions.

TCRdb keeps only in-frame clones here, not all; method: immunoSEQ multiplex PCR. The data show about 28,000 clones, around four fifths seen once. The J segment lost 9 bases and the V segment lost 5 bases, leaving 17 bases of the junction unmatched. This CDR3 region has 16 residues. Per germline, CDR1 DFQATT and CDR2 SNEGSKA (reference sequence). The rearrangement uses TRBV20-1 and TRBJ2-1; 9 bases align to TRBD2. The specimen was peripheral blood, collected on day 0 of AZD1222 vaccination. The TCR sequence derives from an adult in good health. CDR3 in DNA: TGCAGTGCTTGTGGGGGGGCGGGGGGGCCTTGGGTTGAGCAGTTCTTC. It codes for CSACGGAGGPWVEQFF.